This passage covers 21 T cell receptor beta chains from one sample sequenced in a study of blood T cell repertoires in COVID-19. Using immunoSEQ multiplex PCR, the repertoire was profiled, and TCRdb retains in-frame clones only, with some absent. The sample lists some 45,000 clones; around 90% were seen once. The material sequenced was peripheral blood. The receptors were gathered from a man between 65 and 80 years old with active COVID-19.

The chain uses TRBV2 and TRBJ2-1, with D tentatively TRBD2 (5 bases). The V and J ends lost 8 bases and 9 bases respectively, with 14 bases between them. The CDR3 is made up of 12 amino acids. Germline V gene data show CDR1 as SNHLY and CDR2 as FYNNEI. The CDR3 coding sequence is TGTGCCAGCGAGGCTAGCCGTGGTGAGCAGTTCTTC. Protein product: CASEASRGEQFF.

V usage is TRBV12-3 or TRBV12-4 and J usage is TRBJ1-1; tentative D call: TRBD1 (6 bases). Deletions cut 6 bases from V and 7 bases from J, with 15 bases between. The CDR3 spans 13 residues. The CDR3 region is CASRADSRDEAFF. The CDR3 nucleotides read TGTGCCAGCAGAGCGGACAGCCGCGATGAAGCTTTCTTT.

The rearrangement joins TRBV9 to TRBJ2-3; 7 bases are a match to TRBD2. The V gene end was trimmed by 0 bases and the J gene end by 2 bases; junction bases not matched to a gene: 3. Germline CDR1 reads SGDLS; CDR2 reads YYNGEE. CDR3 length: 15 amino acids. The CDR3 DNA reads as TGTGCCAGCAGCGTAGAGGGGACTAACACAGATACGCAGTATTTT. Translation gives CASSVEGTNTDTQYF.

The chain has TRBV6-6 and TRBJ2-1, with D perhaps TRBD1 (5 bases). The CDR3 covers 15 residues. Trimming cost V 6 bases and J 0 bases, with 12 bases left between them. The germline CDR1 and CDR2 sequences are MNHNY and SVGAGI (reference sequence). The DNA for the CDR3 is TGTGCCAGCAGCCTAGACAGAGGCTCCTACAATGAGCAGTTCTTC. Amino acid sequence: CASSLDRGSYNEQFF.

The rearrangement joins TRBV2 to TRBJ2-3; D gene unclear. The CDR3 is made up of 15 amino acids. Per germline, CDR1 SNHLY and CDR2 FYNNEI. Trimming left V 6 bases short and J 1 base short, with 14 bases between. The CDR3 nucleotides read TGTGCCAGCAGGGCATCCGACTTCGGCACAGATACGCAGTATTTT. Translating gives CASRASDFGTDTQYF.

The CDR3 reads CASSLAVGQGLRYTF. Written as DNA, the CDR3 is TGTGCCAGCAGCTTAGCAGTAGGACAGGGCTTGCGCTACACCTTC. This chain connects TRBV7-9 to TRBJ1-2; TRBD1 agrees at 8 bases. The CDR3 length is 15 residues. Germline CDR1 SEHNR, CDR2 FQNEAQ (reference sequence). Losses at the gene ends were 0 bases for V and 9 bases for J; bases not matched to a gene: 9.

The chain is built from TRBV11-2 and TRBJ1-6; D might be TRBD1 (6 bases). The CDR3 loop spans 16 amino acids. The V and J ends lost 3 bases and 3 bases respectively, with 12 bases between them. From germline, CDR1 is SGHAT and CDR2 FQNNGV. Written as DNA, the CDR3 is TGTGCCAGCAGCTTCGGACAGAGTTTCTATAATTCACCCCTCCACTTT. Translated: CASSFGQSFYNSPLHF.

The chain's CDR3 is CASRMENTRIHNEQFF. CDR3 in DNA: TGTGCCAGCAGGATGGAGAATACCCGAATTCACAATGAGCAGTTCTTC. This sequence joins TRBV2 and TRBJ2-1; no clear D gene. This CDR3 comprises 16 residues. Trimming removed 6 bases at V and 5 bases at J, with 20 bases between. The germline V gene has CDR1 SNHLY and CDR2 FYNNEI.

V is TRBV11-2 and J is TRBJ2-7; the match to TRBD2 covers 10 bases. The CDR3 runs to 13 residues. The germline V gene has CDR1 SGHAT and CDR2 FQNNGV. The V and J ends lost 2 bases and 5 bases, in that order; junction bases with no gene match: 0. The CDR3 sequence is CASSLLAGDEQYF. CDR3 nucleotide sequence: TGTGCCAGCAGCTTACTAGCGGGGGACGAGCAGTACTTC.

The chain employs TRBV10-1 and TRBJ2-3, with 10 bases identical to TRBD2. CDR3 length: 15 residues. CDR1 is WNHNN, CDR2 SYGVQD, per germline (reference sequence). Trimming at V came to 6 bases and at J to 1 base, leaving 4 bases not matched to a gene. CDR3 amino acids: CASSTGTSGTDTQYF. In DNA, the CDR3 is TGCGCCAGCAGCACCGGGACTAGCGGCACAGATACGCAGTATTTT.

This chain links TRBV18 with TRBJ2-7; tentative D call: TRBD1 (5 bases). The V and J ends lost 3 bases and 3 bases respectively, with 12 bases between them. The CDR3 has 14 residues. Germline lookup yields CDR1 KGHSH and CDR2 LQKENI. The CDR3 loop is CASSPPSRVYEQYF. The CDR3 bases are TGTGCCAGCTCACCGCCCTCCAGGGTCTACGAGCAGTACTTC.

The rearrangement joins TRBV7-9 to TRBJ1-6; perhaps TRBD1 as D (5 bases). The CDR3 has 14 amino acids. The germline V and J ends were trimmed by 1 base and 7 bases, with 8 bases remaining between them. The V gene's germline CDR1 is SEHNR and CDR2 FQNEAQ (reference sequence). The CDR3: CASSLDAGNSPLHF. CDR3 in DNA: TGTGCCAGCAGCTTAGACGCAGGGAATTCACCCCTCCACTTT.

The gene calls are TRBV28 and TRBJ1-2; 7 positions agree with TRBD1. This CDR3 has 13 residues. CDR1 is MDHEN and CDR2 is SYDVKM in the germline V gene. V trimming: 7 bases; J trimming: 5 bases; junction bases outside the gene matches: 7. CDR3 DNA sequence: TGTGCCAGCATAGGACAGGATTCATATGGCTACACCTTC. The encoded protein is CASIGQDSYGYTF.

The chain joins TRBV9 to TRBJ2-5; 7 nucleotides match TRBD1. This CDR3 has 15 amino acids. With 6 bases clipped from V and 2 bases from J, the junction kept 10 bases outside the gene matches. Germline loops: CDR1 SGDLS, CDR2 YYNGEE. As DNA, the CDR3 is TGTGCCAGCACCGTGACAGGGAACCATCAAGAGACCCAGTACTTC. Its protein product is CASTVTGNHQETQYF.

The chain combines TRBV25-1 with TRBJ1-1; D remains ambiguous. This CDR3 is 13 amino acids long. V was pared by 2 bases and J by 2 bases, with 6 bases between. The V gene's germline CDR1 is MGHDK and CDR2 SYGVNS. CDR3 DNA: TGTGCCAGCAGTGAAGGAGGAAACACTGAAGCTTTCTTT. This gives the protein CASSEGGNTEAFF.

This rearrangement joins TRBV28 to TRBJ1-6; D is unclear. The ends were cut back, 1 base at V and 7 bases at J, with 11 bases in the middle. The CDR3 has 15 amino acids. The germline V gene encodes CDR1 MDHEN and CDR2 SYDVKM. The chain's CDR3 is CASSLSVTRNSPLHF. In nucleotides, the CDR3 is TGTGCCAGCAGTTTATCCGTAACGCGGAATTCACCCCTCCACTTT. The complete variable domain, with remaining parts taken from reference TRBV28 and TRBJ1-6, reads DVKVTQSSRYLVKRTGEKVFLECVQDMDHENMFWYRQDPGLGLRLIYFSYDVKMKEKGDIPEGYSVSREKKERFSLILESASTNQTSMYLCASSLSVTRNSPLHFGNGTRLTVT.

This chain connects TRBV4-2 to TRBJ1-6; TRBD1 matches 7 bases. Germline CDR1 LGHNA, CDR2 YNFKEQ. V was pared by 0 bases and J by 9 bases, with 11 bases of the junction left unmatched. This CDR3 comprises 17 residues. Here the CDR3 DNA reads TGTGCCAGCAGCCAAGATCTGGGGAAGGGGGCGTTTTCACCCCTCCACTTT. This sequence encodes CASSQDLGKGAFSPLHF.

Only one count was recorded for this clone. The CDR3 DNA sequence: TGTGCCACCGAGGATACAGGGGGCGGAAGAGTCGATGGCTACACCTTC. It specifies CATEDTGGGRVDGYTF. The chain has TRBV30 and TRBJ1-2; 9 bases agree with TRBD1. This CDR3 comprises 16 residues. J gave up 6 bases and V 8 bases, and 19 bases lay outside the gene matches. Germline loops: CDR1 GTSNPN, CDR2 SVGIG (reference sequence).

Only one count was recorded for this clone. CDR3 in amino acids: CASSFSGTGELFF. The CDR3 DNA is TGTGCCAGCAGCTTTTCGGGCACCGGGGAGCTGTTTTTT. The chain couples TRBV5-4 to TRBJ2-2; D remains ambiguous. CDR1 SGHNT and CDR2 YYREEE come from the germline V gene (reference sequence). There are 13 residues in the CDR3. The V gene lost 2 bases and the J gene lost 4 bases, with 6 bases spanning the gap.

V and J are TRBV28 and TRBJ1-4; weak D call: TRBD1 (6 bases). In germline, CDR1 is MDHEN, CDR2 SYDVKM. CDR3 length: 14 residues. Trimming stripped 5 bases from V and 8 bases from J, with 15 bases between. CDR3: CASSHRVLPEKLFF. In DNA, the CDR3 is TGTGCCAGCAGTCACAGGGTATTGCCCGAAAAACTGTTTTTT.

The chain couples TRBV10-3 to TRBJ2-1, with TRBD2 identical over 16 bases. CDR1 ENHRY and CDR2 SYGVKD come from the germline V gene. The length of the CDR3 is 16 residues. V was pared by 6 bases and J by 6 bases, with 5 bases of the junction left unmatched. For the CDR3, the DNA is TGTGCCATCAGACCAGGGACTAGCGGGGGGGCCAATGAGCAGTTCTTC. Its translation: CAIRPGTSGGANEQFF.